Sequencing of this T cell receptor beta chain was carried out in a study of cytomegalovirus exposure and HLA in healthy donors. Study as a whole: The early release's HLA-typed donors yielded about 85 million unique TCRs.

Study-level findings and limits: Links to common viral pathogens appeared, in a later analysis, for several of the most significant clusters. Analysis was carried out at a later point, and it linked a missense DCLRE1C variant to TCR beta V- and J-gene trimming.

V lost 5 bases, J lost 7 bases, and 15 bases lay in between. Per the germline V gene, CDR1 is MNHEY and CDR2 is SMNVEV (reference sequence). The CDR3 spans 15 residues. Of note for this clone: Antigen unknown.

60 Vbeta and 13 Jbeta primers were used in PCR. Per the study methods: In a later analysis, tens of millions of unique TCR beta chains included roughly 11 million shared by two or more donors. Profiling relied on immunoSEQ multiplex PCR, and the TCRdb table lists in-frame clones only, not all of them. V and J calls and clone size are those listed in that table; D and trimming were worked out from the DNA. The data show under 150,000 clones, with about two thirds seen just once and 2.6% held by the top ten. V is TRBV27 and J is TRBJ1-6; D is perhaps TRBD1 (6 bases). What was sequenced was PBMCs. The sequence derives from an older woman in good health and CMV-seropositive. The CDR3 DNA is TGTGCCAGCAGTAAACAGGGTTTTTACAATTCACCCCTCCACTTT. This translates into CASSKQGFYNSPLHF.